The 14 T cell receptor beta chains below come from one sample, sequenced in a study of cytomegalovirus exposure and HLA in healthy donors. Amplification used 60 Vbeta primers and 13 Jbeta primers. Data came from immunoSEQ multiplex PCR; TCRdb stores just in-frame clones and leaves some out. The sample carries roughly 180,000 clones, 80% to 90% recorded once. Sequenced sample: PBMCs. Source of these receptors: a male donor in good health and CMV-seronegative.

The chain links TRBV19 to TRBJ2-7; 7 bases align to TRBD2. The V segment lost 4 bases and the J segment 5 bases; nucleotides outside the gene matches: 5. Germline CDR1 and CDR2: LNHDA and SQIVND (reference sequence). The CDR3 covers 13 residues. CDR3 loop: CASSSGSLDEQYF. Written as DNA, the CDR3 is TGTGCCAGTAGTAGCGGGAGTCTGGACGAGCAGTACTTC.

This chain connects TRBV4-3 to TRBJ2-5, with D possibly being TRBD2 (5 bases). V was cut by 3 bases and J by 7 bases, with 15 bases left in between. The CDR3 spans 14 residues. Germline V gene data show CDR1 as LGHNA and CDR2 as YSLEER. In DNA form, the CDR3 reads TGCGCCAGCAGCCATGATACAAGTGAGGGGACCCAGTACTTC. Its protein product is CASSHDTSEGTQYF.

This sequence joins TRBV4-1 and TRBJ2-1; 8 nucleotides agree with TRBD2. The germline V gene encodes CDR1 MGHRA and CDR2 YSYEKL. The CDR3 has 15 amino acids. The V segment lost 0 bases and the J segment 6 bases; nucleotides outside the gene matches: 4. The CDR3 here is CASSQEGTSGNEQFF. CDR3 in DNA: TGCGCCAGCAGCCAAGAGGGGACTAGTGGCAATGAGCAGTTCTTC.

V is TRBV5-6 and J is TRBJ2-7; D gene uncertain. Trimming removed 0 bases at V and 2 bases at J, with 12 bases between. Germline-derived CDR1 and CDR2 are SGHDT and YYEEEE. There are 15 residues in the CDR3. CDR3 nucleotide sequence: TGTGCCAGCAGCTTGGCCGCTATATCCACCTACGAGCAGTACTTC. As protein: CASSLAAISTYEQYF.

V usage is TRBV15 and J usage is TRBJ1-5; a weak D match, TRBD1 (5 bases). This CDR3 spans 16 amino acids. Trimming shortened V by 0 bases and J by 6 bases, and 15 bases separated the two germline ends. Germline V gene lookup returns CDR1 LNHNV and CDR2 YYDKDF (reference sequence). This CDR3 is CATSRDRVGLGQPQHF. The CDR3 nucleotides are TGTGCCACCAGCAGAGATCGGGTGGGACTCGGTCAGCCCCAGCATTTT.

This chain connects TRBV5-4 to TRBJ2-7, with D perhaps TRBD1 (6 bases). Trimming took 3 bases from V and 2 from J, leaving 21 bases between them. The CDR3 sequence is 17 residues long. From germline, CDR1 is SGHNT and CDR2 YYREEE (reference sequence). The CDR3 protein is CASSSIHRAQQAYEQYF. CDR3 bases: TGTGCCAGCAGCTCGATTCACAGGGCCCAGCAAGCCTACGAGCAGTACTTC.

The chain carries TRBV7-9 and TRBJ2-7; TRBD2 matches 7 bases. The junction had 7 bases not matched to a gene; V was cut back by 5 bases and J by 0 bases. This CDR3 is 15 amino acids long. The germline gives CDR1 SEHNR, CDR2 FQNEAQ (reference sequence). The CDR3 loop reads CASSPLALSSYEQYF. Here the CDR3 DNA reads TGTGCCAGCAGCCCACTAGCGTTAAGCTCCTACGAGCAGTACTTC. Together with reference TRBV7-9 and TRBJ2-7, the CDR3 gives the full variable domain: DTGVSQNPRHKITKRGQNVTFRCDPISEHNRLYWYRQTLGQGPEFLTYFQNEAQLEKSRLLSDRFSAERPKGSFSTLEIQRTEQGDSAMYLCASSPLALSSYEQYFGPGTRLTVT.

The rearrangement uses TRBV20-1 and TRBJ1-1; the D gene is possibly TRBD1 (6 bases). Germline lookup yields CDR1 DFQATT and CDR2 SNEGSKA (reference sequence). The CDR3 length is 10 residues. The V end lost 3 bases, the J end lost 10 bases, and 9 bases lay between the germline ends. CDR3 nucleotides: TGCAGTGCTAGGGACAGAACAGCTTTCTTT. Its translation: CSARDRTAFF.

The chain carries TRBV5-1 and TRBJ2-3; D may be TRBD1 (5 bases). The CDR3 has 14 amino acids. CDR1 and CDR2 from the germline V gene are SGHRS and YFSETQ. Trimming removed 6 bases at V and 3 bases at J, with 14 bases between. CDR3 protein: CASKTASMTDTQYF. CDR3 DNA: TGCGCCAGCAAGACAGCCTCCATGACAGATACGCAGTATTTT. Based on the CDR3 plus reference TRBV5-1 and TRBJ2-3, the full variable domain is KAGVTQTPRYLIKTRGQQVTLSCSPISGHRSVSWYQQTPGQGLQFLFEYFSETQRNKGNFPGRFSGRQFSNSRSEMNVSTLELGDSALYLCASKTASMTDTQYFGPGTRLTVL.

Of note for this clone: At one boundary the junction diverges from the germline segment, which might be a read error. The rearrangement joins TRBV7-9 to TRBJ1-5; no definite D call. The CDR3 is 12 residues long. Looked up from germline, CDR1 is SEHNR and CDR2 is FQNEAQ (reference sequence). The CDR3 nucleotides are TGTTCCAGCAGCTTACCGAATCAGCCCCAGCATTTT. Amino acid sequence: CSSSLPNQPQHF.

The chain joins TRBV4-1 to TRBJ2-7; no reliable D call. Deletions cut 0 bases from V and 2 bases from J, with 8 bases between. The CDR3 extends over 14 amino acids. Per the germline V gene, CDR1 is MGHRA and CDR2 is YSYEKL. The chain's CDR3 is CASSQERLPYEQYF. CDR3 sequence (DNA): TGCGCCAGCAGCCAAGAACGGTTACCCTACGAGCAGTACTTC.

The genes are TRBV6-1 and TRBJ2-2; D not certain. CDR1 is MNHNS, CDR2 SASEGT, per germline. V was trimmed by 1 base and J by 4 bases, leaving 7 bases between them. This CDR3 spans 14 amino acids. The CDR3 loop is CASSEDPGTGELFF. As DNA, the CDR3 is TGTGCCAGCAGTGAAGACCCAGGCACCGGGGAGCTGTTTTTT.

V usage is TRBV4-1 and J usage is TRBJ2-2, with 9 bases that match TRBD1. This CDR3 region has 15 residues. Germline values: CDR1 MGHRA, CDR2 YSYEKL. The V and J ends lost 4 bases and 1 base, in that order; junction bases with no gene match: 1. CDR3 coding DNA: TGCGCCAGCAGCCGACAGGGGGTGAACACCGGGGAGCTGTTTTTT. Protein: CASSRQGVNTGELFF.

As regards this clone: One end of the junction does not line up with germline, which may come from a read error. The chain employs TRBV9 and TRBJ2-7, with D perhaps matching TRBD2 (7 bases). Germline V CDR1 and CDR2: SGDLS, YYNGEE. The CDR3 is 14 residues long. CDR3 in amino acids: CASSVVLWTAGRSF. The CDR3 DNA sequence: TGTGCCAGCAGCGTAGTCTTGTGGACAGCGGGACGGTCCTTC.